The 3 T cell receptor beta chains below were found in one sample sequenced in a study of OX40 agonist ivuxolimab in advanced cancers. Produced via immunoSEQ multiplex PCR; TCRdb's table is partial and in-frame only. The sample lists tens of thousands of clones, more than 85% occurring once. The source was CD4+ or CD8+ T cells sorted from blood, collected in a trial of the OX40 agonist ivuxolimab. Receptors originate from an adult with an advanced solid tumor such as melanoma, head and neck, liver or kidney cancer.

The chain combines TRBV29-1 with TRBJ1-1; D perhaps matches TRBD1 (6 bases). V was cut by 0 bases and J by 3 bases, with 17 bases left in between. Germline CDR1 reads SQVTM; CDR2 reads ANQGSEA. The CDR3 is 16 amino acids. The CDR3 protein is CSVEDPLQGADTEAFF. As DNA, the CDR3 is TGCAGCGTTGAAGATCCGTTACAGGGAGCGGACACTGAAGCTTTCTTT. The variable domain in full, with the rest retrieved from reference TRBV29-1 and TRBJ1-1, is SAVISQKPSRDICQRGTSLTIQCQVDSQVTMMFWYRQQPGQSLTLIATANQGSEATYESGFVIDKFPISRPNLTFSTLTVSNMSPEDSSIYLCSVEDPLQGADTEAFFGQGTRLTVV.

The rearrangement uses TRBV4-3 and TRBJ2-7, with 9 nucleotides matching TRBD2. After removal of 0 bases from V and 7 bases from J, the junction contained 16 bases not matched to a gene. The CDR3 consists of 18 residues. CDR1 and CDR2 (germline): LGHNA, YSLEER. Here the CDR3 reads CASSQEYRWVAGAKEQYF. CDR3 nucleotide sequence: TGCGCCAGCAGCCAAGAGTACAGGTGGGTAGCGGGAGCAAAAGAGCAGTACTTC.

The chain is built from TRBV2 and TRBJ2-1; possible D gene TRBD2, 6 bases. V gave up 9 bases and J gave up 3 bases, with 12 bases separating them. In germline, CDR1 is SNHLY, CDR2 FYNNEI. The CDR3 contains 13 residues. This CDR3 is CASWDSDYNEQFF. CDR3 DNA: TGTGCCAGTTGGGACTCCGACTACAATGAGCAGTTCTTC. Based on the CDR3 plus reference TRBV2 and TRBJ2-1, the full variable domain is EPEVTQTPSHQVTQMGQEVILRCVPISNHLYFYWYRQILGQKVEFLVSFYNNEISEKSEIFDDQFSVERPDGSNFTLKIRSTKLEDSAMYFCASWDSDYNEQFFGPGTRLTVL.